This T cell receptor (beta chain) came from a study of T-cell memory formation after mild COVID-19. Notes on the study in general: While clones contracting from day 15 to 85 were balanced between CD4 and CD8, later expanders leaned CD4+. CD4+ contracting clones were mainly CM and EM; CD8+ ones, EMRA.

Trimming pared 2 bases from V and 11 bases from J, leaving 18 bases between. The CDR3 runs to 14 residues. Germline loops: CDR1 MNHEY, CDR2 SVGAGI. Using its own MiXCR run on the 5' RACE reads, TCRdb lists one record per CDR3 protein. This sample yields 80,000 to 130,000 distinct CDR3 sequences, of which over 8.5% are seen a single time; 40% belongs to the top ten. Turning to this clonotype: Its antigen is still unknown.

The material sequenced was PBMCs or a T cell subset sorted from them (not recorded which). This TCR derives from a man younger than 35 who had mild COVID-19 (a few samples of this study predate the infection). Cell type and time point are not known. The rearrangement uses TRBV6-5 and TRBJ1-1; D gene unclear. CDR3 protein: CASSYRLSEAGAFF. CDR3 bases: TGTGCCAGCAGTTACCGACTCTCTGAGGCTGGGGCTTTCTTT.